The 30 T cell receptor beta chains below come from one sample, sequenced in a study of shared T cell receptors in the human thymus (dated by TCRdb to the early 2020s). The protocol used for the library was the immunoSEQ multiplex PCR assay. In its TCRdb copy, this immuneACCESS table keeps in-frame sequences only and misses some clones. Where compared with another copy, unresolved V genes explain less than half of these, and the others have no known cause. The sample table shows fewer than 700,000 clones, and 85% to 90% are seen once. About 0.01% of the sample is taken by the ten largest. The data were also submitted as part of a second study, on human thymus T cells.

The sequenced sample consisted of thymocytes. These receptors were taken from a boy younger than two with a congenital heart defect. Donor details come from another sample of the same person, matched by shared clones.

The gene calls are TRBV10-2 and TRBJ1-4, with no clear D. Germline CDR1 and CDR2: WSHSY and SAAADI. The CDR3 spans 15 residues. V was cut by 3 bases and J by 1 base, with 9 bases left in between. This CDR3 is CASSEMAETNEKLFF. In DNA form, the CDR3 reads TGCGCCAGCAGTGAAATGGCCGAAACTAATGAAAAACTGTTTTTT.

The V and J genes are TRBV6-1 and TRBJ1-3, with 7 bases matching TRBD1. Germline values: CDR1 MNHNS, CDR2 SASEGT. Trimming removed 8 bases from V and 3 bases from J; junction bases left unmatched: 7. The CDR3 has 14 amino acids. The DNA of the CDR3 is TGTGCCAGCCTCGGGACAGTCCGTGGAAACACCATATATTTT. Translated: CASLGTVRGNTIYF.

The gene calls are TRBV5-1 and TRBJ2-6; 7 nucleotides line up with TRBD1. CDR3 length: 18 residues. Germline values: CDR1 SGHRS, CDR2 YFSETQ. The V gene end was trimmed by 0 bases and the J gene end by 2 bases; junction bases not matched to a gene: 8. The CDR3 DNA follows: TGCGCCAGCAGCTTGGAGGACAGGCATTCACCTGGGGCCAACGTCCTGACTTTC. It yields the protein CASSLEDRHSPGANVLTF.

This chain connects TRBV7-2 to TRBJ1-5, with D possibly matching TRBD1 (5 bases). V shed 5 bases and J shed 4 bases, with 9 bases lying between them. Germline lookup yields CDR1 SGHTA and CDR2 FQGNSA. The CDR3 is made up of 13 amino acids. CDR3 residues: CASSQQGNQPQHF. DNA of the CDR3: TGTGCCAGCAGCCAGCAGGGAAATCAGCCCCAGCATTTT. The full variable domain, rest sourced from reference TRBV7-2 and TRBJ1-5, is GAGVSQSPSNKVTEKGKDVELRCDPISGHTALYWYRQSLGQGLEFLIYFQGNSAPDKSGLPSDRFSAERTGGSVSTLTIQRTQQEDSAVYLCASSQQGNQPQHFGDGTRLSIL.

This chain uses TRBV21-1 with TRBJ2-3; no check of the table's D call, TRBD2, against the DNA was made. TRBV21-1 is reported as a pseudogene. The CDR3 is 15 amino acids. This CDR3 reads CASSKGGTPTDTQYF. CDR3 bases: TGTGCCAGCAGCAAGGGGGGGACCCCCACAGATACGCAGTATTTT.

This clone was recorded a few times. This chain joins TRBV28 and TRBJ2-3; 8 positions agree with TRBD2. This CDR3 is built from 15 residues. V was clipped by 7 bases and J by 1 base; unmatched bases: 7. Germline CDR1 reads MDHEN; CDR2 reads SYDVKM. The CDR3: CASKPGGDCTDTQYF. The CDR3 bases are TGTGCCAGCAAACCCGGGGGGGATTGCACAGATACGCAGTATTTT. The variable domain in full, completed from reference TRBV28 and TRBJ2-3, reads DVKVTQSSRYLVKRTGEKVFLECVQDMDHENMFWYRQDPGLGLRLIYFSYDVKMKEKGDIPEGYSVSREKKERFSLILESASTNQTSMYLCASKPGGDCTDTQYFGPGTRLTVL.

Of note for this clone: Relative to the germline gene, one junction end is altered; a read error may explain this. The chain couples TRBV7-7 to TRBJ2-5, with D maybe TRBD2 (6 bases). Germline CDR1 SSHAT, CDR2 FNYEAQ (reference sequence). The CDR3 is made up of 15 amino acids. As DNA, the CDR3 is TGTGCTAGCAGCTTAGGGTTGGAGGGGAAAGAGACCCAGTACTTC. It codes for CASSLGLEGKETQYF.

CDR3 coding DNA: TGTGCCAGCAGCTCGACTATTTCTAGCGGGGACTACAATGAGCAGTTCTTC. This sequence encodes CASSSTISSGDYNEQFF. This rearrangement joins TRBV11-3 to TRBJ2-1, with 9 bases lining up with TRBD2. Germline CDR1 is SGHNT and CDR2 is YENEEA. The CDR3 sequence is 17 residues long. The V segment lost 4 bases and the J segment 3 bases; nucleotides outside the gene matches: 10.

The chain uses TRBV4-1 and TRBJ2-7, with D uncertain. The CDR3 loop spans 13 amino acids. CDR1 is MGHRA and CDR2 is YSYEKL in the germline V gene. V lost 5 bases to trimming and J lost 1 base, with 9 bases between them. This CDR3 is CASSFAQSYEQYF. The CDR3 coding sequence is TGCGCCAGCAGCTTTGCCCAGTCCTACGAGCAGTACTTC.

The sample holds one count of this clone. The chain is built from TRBV4-3 and TRBJ2-4; maybe TRBD2 (5 bases). Per the germline V gene, CDR1 is LGHNA and CDR2 is YSLEER. The CDR3 covers 17 residues. Between the trimmed V and J ends, which lost 3 bases and 2 bases, there was a span of 17 bases. The CDR3 bases are TGCGCCAGCAGCCAGGGGAGACGGTTACTTTCCAAAAACATTCAGTACTTC. It yields the protein CASSQGRRLLSKNIQYF.

The CDR3 DNA sequence: TGTGCCAGCAGCTTATTTCCCTACTACGAGCAGTACTTC. As protein: CASSLFPYYEQYF. The genes are TRBV7-3 and TRBJ2-7; D ambiguous. The CDR3 spans 13 residues. Germline V gene data show CDR1 as SGHTA and CDR2 as FQGTGA. Trimming left V 2 bases short and J 3 bases short, with 8 bases between.

J is TRBJ1-5 and V is TRBV6-6; perhaps TRBD1 as D (6 bases). V was clipped by 5 bases and J by 7 bases, with 18 bases between them. This CDR3 has 15 residues. Looked up from germline, CDR1 is MNHNY and CDR2 is SVGAGI (reference sequence). CDR3 in amino acids: CASSPRQGQGQPQHF. CDR3 DNA sequence: TGTGCCAGCAGTCCCCGCCAAGGGCAGGGGCAGCCCCAGCATTTT.

This clone occurred once. The chain links TRBV19 to TRBJ2-7; 7 bases agree with TRBD1. The CDR3 contains 18 residues. After removal of 0 bases from V and 0 bases from J, the junction contained 11 bases not matched to a gene. CDR1 and CDR2 from the germline V gene are LNHDA and SQIVND (reference sequence). The CDR3 loop reads CASSIEARTGENSYEQYF. Written as DNA, the CDR3 is TGTGCCAGTAGTATAGAGGCCCGGACAGGAGAGAACTCCTACGAGCAGTACTTC. Based on the CDR3 plus reference TRBV19 and TRBJ2-7, the full variable domain is DGGITQSPKYLFRKEGQNVTLSCEQNLNHDAMYWYRQDPGQGLRLIYYSQIVNDFQKGDIAEGYSVSREKKESFPLTVTSAQKNPTAFYLCASSIEARTGENSYEQYFGPGTRLTVT.

V usage is TRBV5-1 and J usage is TRBJ2-6; D possibly corresponds to TRBD2 (7 bases). The V gene's germline CDR1 is SGHRS and CDR2 YFSETQ. This CDR3 is built from 17 residues. Between the trimmed V and J ends, which lost 2 bases and 2 bases, there was a span of 14 bases. Here the CDR3 reads CASSFRGATAGANVLTF. In DNA form, the CDR3 reads TGCGCCAGCAGCTTTCGGGGGGCCACAGCTGGGGCCAACGTCCTGACTTTC.

This clone was found a few times. The chain joins TRBV4-3 to TRBJ2-5; possibly TRBD2 for D (6 bases). Germline assignment: CDR1 LGHNA and CDR2 YSLEER. Trimming cost V 6 bases and J 5 bases, with 7 bases left between them. The CDR3 extends over 11 amino acids. The CDR3 nucleotides read TGCGCCAGCAGGGAGGGGGAGACCCAGTACTTC. It translates to CASREGETQYF.

This rearrangement joins TRBV7-3 to TRBJ2-2; D not certain. The CDR3 totals 16 residues. V was trimmed by 1 base and J by 6 bases, leaving 15 bases between them. Germline CDR1 is SGHTA and CDR2 is FQGTGA. The CDR3 DNA is TGTGCCAGCAGCTTAATGTGGCCCCTTGAGGCCGGGGAGCTGTTTTTT. It is translated as CASSLMWPLEAGELFF.

The genes are TRBV5-4 and TRBJ2-7; 7 nucleotides align to TRBD1. V dropped 5 bases and J dropped 0; count of bases not matched to a gene: 14. The germline V gene encodes CDR1 SGHNT and CDR2 YYREEE (reference sequence). The CDR3 length is 17 residues. The CDR3 region is CASSLEGGQLSSYEQYF. Written as DNA, the CDR3 is TGTGCCAGCAGTTTAGAAGGGGGACAGTTAAGCTCCTACGAGCAGTACTTC.

V and J are TRBV7-9 and TRBJ1-1; D gene unclear. V was pared by 7 bases and J by 4 bases, with 13 bases between. The CDR3 consists of 13 residues. From germline, CDR1 is SEHNR and CDR2 FQNEAQ (reference sequence). Written as DNA, the CDR3 is TGTGCCAGCACCCCTATCTCGAGCACTGAAGCTTTCTTT. Protein product: CASTPISSTEAFF.

This chain connects TRBV5-6 to TRBJ1-1; 7 bases line up with TRBD1. The CDR3 length is 17 residues. The germline CDR1 and CDR2 sequences are SGHDT and YYEEEE. J gave up 3 bases and V 3 bases, and 14 bases lay outside the gene matches. The CDR3 spells CASSCLGRGVVDTEAFF. Written as DNA, the CDR3 is TGTGCCAGCAGCTGCCTTGGCAGGGGGGTTGTGGACACTGAAGCTTTCTTT.

J is TRBJ1-5 and V is TRBV6-1, with D possibly matching TRBD1 (6 bases). The length of the CDR3 is 14 residues. V lost 8 bases, J lost 0 bases, and 11 bases lay in between. CDR1 is MNHNS, CDR2 SASEGT, per germline. CDR3 in DNA: TGTGCCAGCGGGACAAGGTATAGCAATCAGCCCCAGCATTTT. It encodes CASGTRYSNQPQHF.

This chain uses TRBV7-6 with TRBJ1-4; D unclear. Trimming removed 3 bases from V and 6 bases from J, with 17 bases in between. Germline-derived CDR1 and CDR2 are SGHVS and FNYEAQ. This CDR3 spans 16 amino acids. Written as DNA, the CDR3 is TGTGCCAGCAGCTTCCCACCGGGGTTCGAGGATGAAAAACTGTTTTTT. Translated, it gives CASSFPPGFEDEKLFF. Based on the CDR3 plus reference TRBV7-6 and TRBJ1-4, the full variable domain is GAGVSQSPRYKVTKRGQDVALRCDPISGHVSLYWYRQALGQGPEFLTYFNYEAQQDKSGLPNDRFSAERPEGSISTLTIQRTEQRDSAMYRCASSFPPGFEDEKLFFGSGTQLSVL.

This chain links TRBV4-1 with TRBJ2-2; 8 bases line up with TRBD1. The trim removed 0 bases at V and 7 bases at J, leaving 16 bases unmatched. The CDR3 length is 19 residues. The germline CDR1 and CDR2 sequences are MGHRA and YSYEKL. The CDR3 sequence is CASSQDVPLTGAGSGELFF. The CDR3 DNA follows: TGCGCCAGCAGCCAAGATGTCCCCCTGACAGGGGCGGGAAGCGGGGAGCTGTTTTTT.

The chain is built from TRBV4-2 and TRBJ2-7; D remains unclear. Per germline, CDR1 LGHNA and CDR2 YNFKEQ. With 4 bases removed from V and 2 bases from J, the gap between germline ends came to 9 bases. CDR3 length: 13 residues. The CDR3 loop is CASSLTRPYEQYF. In nucleotides, the CDR3 is TGTGCCAGCAGCCTAACGAGGCCCTACGAGCAGTACTTC.

The J gene is TRBJ2-7, the V gene TRBV5-6, with 7 bases that match TRBD2. The junction had 13 bases not matched to a gene; V was cut back by 0 bases and J by 4 bases. The CDR3 is 17 amino acids. The germline V gene has CDR1 SGHDT and CDR2 YYEEEE. CDR3 bases: TGTGCCAGCAGCTTGGCTGGAGCGGGATACCCGCGTTACGAGCAGTACTTC. Encoded protein: CASSLAGAGYPRYEQYF.

V usage is TRBV25-1 and J usage is TRBJ1-1, with 7 bases identical to TRBD1. This CDR3 has 16 amino acids. Looked up from germline, CDR1 is MGHDK and CDR2 is SYGVNS. Trimming cost V 3 bases and J 0 bases; bases outside gene matches: 7. DNA of the CDR3: TGTGCCAGCAGTGATAGGGGACAGCCCATGAACACTGAAGCTTTCTTT. Protein sequence: CASSDRGQPMNTEAFF.

V is TRBV9 and J is TRBJ2-1, with 11 bases matching TRBD2. The CDR3 has 23 amino acids. Trimming at V came to 3 bases and at J to 0 bases, leaving 23 bases not matched to a gene. Germline-derived CDR1 and CDR2 are SGDLS and YYNGEE. The CDR3 protein is CASSARAPSSGRSLLSSYNEQFF. The CDR3 nucleotides read TGTGCCAGCAGCGCGAGGGCCCCCTCTAGCGGGAGGTCCCTCCTTAGCTCCTACAATGAGCAGTTCTTC.

The chain recombines TRBV19 with TRBJ2-3; weak D call: TRBD2 (6 bases). Germline-derived CDR1 and CDR2 are LNHDA and SQIVND (reference sequence). Trimming shortened V by 5 bases and J by 2 bases, and 8 bases separated the two germline ends. This CDR3 has 13 amino acids. The CDR3 reads CASSGLFTDTQYF. Written as DNA, the CDR3 is TGTGCCAGTAGTGGACTATTCACAGATACGCAGTATTTT.

The genes are TRBV11-2 and TRBJ2-6, with a tentative D call TRBD1 (6 bases). V was cut by 0 bases and J by 0 bases, with 12 bases left in between. Germline assignment: CDR1 SGHAT and CDR2 FQNNGV. The CDR3 has 18 residues. CDR3 loop: CASSLETGCHSGANVLTF. Written as DNA, the CDR3 is TGTGCCAGCAGCTTAGAGACAGGCTGCCACTCTGGGGCCAACGTCCTGACTTTC.

This clone was observed once. This chain uses TRBV5-1 with TRBJ2-5; D is undetermined. Between the trimmed V and J ends, which lost 1 base and 4 bases, there was a span of 11 bases. Germline V gives CDR1 SGHRS, CDR2 YFSETQ. This CDR3 comprises 14 residues. The CDR3 DNA is TGCGCCAGCAGCTTGCCCAGGCTCGGAGAGACCCAGTACTTC. Protein: CASSLPRLGETQYF.

The chain uses TRBV7-9 and TRBJ2-3; 7 bases match TRBD1. This CDR3 comprises 16 residues. Per germline, CDR1 SEHNR and CDR2 FQNEAQ (reference sequence). V gave up 1 base and J gave up 4 bases; unmatched junction bases: 8. CDR3 nucleotide sequence: TGTGCCAGCAGCTTAGAGAGGGGGCCAAAACCAGATACGCAGTATTTT. Protein sequence: CASSLERGPKPDTQYF.